Sequencing of this TCR beta chain was carried out in a study of regulatory T cells in long-lasting Graves disease. To make TCR beta libraries, researchers used iRepertoire HTBI primers and Arm-PCR of CDR3 regions. One entry per CDR3 protein results from TCRdb running MiXCR on the multiplex PCR reads. This sample has 500,000 to 700,000 distinct CDR3 sequences, with 25% to 35% found just once. Many counts were recorded for this clonotype. Its target is not known. Findings and caveats of the study: Sampling was limited to peripheral blood rather than thyroid tissue. Persistent Graves' patients showed less TCR diversity than newly diagnosed ones. Relative to new patients (under 1,000), persistent patients exhibited greater sharing of public clonotypes (around 2,800). It was in persistent disease that TRBV28, TRBJ1-2 and TRBJ2-5 were favored.

Trimming shortened V by 1 base and J by 2 bases, and 14 bases separated the two germline ends. The CDR3 loop spans 16 amino acids. Time point denoted: persistent/refractory GD, antithyroid drugs over 5 years with positive TRAb. After RNA was extracted from PBMCs, the TCR library was made from it. The chain recombines TRBV12-3 or TRBV12-4 with TRBJ2-5; D might be TRBD2 (5 bases). This clonotype originated in a female donor with Graves disease. Specimen: peripheral blood mononuclear cells (PBMCs), collected when the disease was refractory, from a patient treated with antithyroid drugs. The CDR3 coding sequence is TGTGCCAGCAGTTTAGTAGGCGGGTCGGAACAAGAGACCCAGTACTTC. Its protein is CASSLVGGSEQETQYF.